The 30 T cell receptor beta chains in this list originate from one sample, sequenced in a study of T cell responses to AZD1222 COVID-19 vaccine. This table comes from immunoSEQ multiplex PCR, and its TCRdb copy is limited to in-frame clones, with some not included. The sample shows 150,000 to 200,000 clones, about 89% of them seen only once. This sample comprised peripheral blood, obtained on day 0 of AZD1222 vaccination. The receptors derive from an adult in good health.

The chain is built from TRBV4-2 and TRBJ2-5; D not certain. The V end lost 1 base, the J end lost 6 bases, and 15 bases lay between the germline ends. CDR3 size: 15 residues. Germline loops: CDR1 LGHNA, CDR2 YNFKEQ. Here the CDR3 reads CASSQVLGEAKTQYF. In DNA, the CDR3 is TGTGCCAGCAGCCAAGTTCTTGGCGAAGCAAAGACCCAGTACTTC.

The chain carries TRBV2 and TRBJ2-1; 7 positions agree with TRBD1. This CDR3 spans 12 amino acids. Unmatched junction bases numbered 3, after V lost 6 bases and J lost 7 bases. The V gene's germline CDR1 is SNHLY and CDR2 FYNNEI. DNA of the CDR3: TGTGCCAGCAGCGGCAGGGGGAATGAGCAGTTCTTC. This translates into CASSGRGNEQFF.

The V and J genes are TRBV11-2 and TRBJ2-4; D gene ambiguous. The germline V and J ends were trimmed by 3 bases and 7 bases, with 4 bases remaining between them. The CDR3 extends over 11 amino acids. Germline-derived CDR1 and CDR2 are SGHAT and FQNNGV. CDR3 region: CASSFMNIQYF. CDR3 bases: TGTGCCAGCAGCTTTATGAACATTCAGTACTTC.

The chain is built from TRBV24-1 and TRBJ2-3; 7 nucleotides align to TRBD2. The CDR3 is 16 amino acids. The junction had 11 bases not matched to a gene; V was cut back by 3 bases and J by 6 bases. From germline, CDR1 is KGHDR and CDR2 SFDVKD. The CDR3 is CATSDPWGGKSDTQYF. The CDR3 DNA is TGTGCCACCAGTGATCCCTGGGGGGGGAAGTCGGATACGCAGTATTTT.

This clone appeared a single time. V is TRBV12-3 or TRBV12-4 and J is TRBJ1-5; D remains ambiguous. This CDR3 contains 13 residues. V was clipped by 6 bases and J by 0 bases, with 6 bases between them. CDR3 in DNA: TGTGCCAGCAGAAGACATAGCAATCAGCCCCAGCATTTT. Its protein product is CASRRHSNQPQHF.

The chain couples TRBV6-5 to TRBJ1-4; TRBD1 agrees at 8 bases. Trimming took 8 bases from V and 2 from J; bases not matched to a gene: 1. Germline V gene data show CDR1 as MNHEY and CDR2 as SVGAGI. There are 13 residues in the CDR3. The DNA for the CDR3 is TGTGCCAGCCGGACAGGGACTAATGAAAAACTGTTTTTT. This sequence encodes CASRTGTNEKLFF.

The chain carries TRBV5-1 and TRBJ2-1, with 11 nucleotides matching TRBD2. The CDR3 sequence is 16 residues long. V was pared by 7 bases and J by 9 bases, with 15 bases of the junction left unmatched. CDR1 is SGHRS and CDR2 is YFSETQ in the germline V gene. The CDR3 bases are TGCGCCAGCTCGGGGGGGCTAGCGGGAGGAGCAGCTGAGCAGTTCTTC. It specifies CASSGGLAGGAAEQFF.

The CDR3 loop is CASRLTGLNQPQHF. For the CDR3, the DNA is TGCGCCAGCAGGCTGACAGGCCTCAATCAGCCCCAGCATTTT. The chain combines TRBV10-2 with TRBJ1-5; D may be TRBD1 (6 bases). V gave up 6 bases and J gave up 3 bases, with 12 bases separating them. The CDR3 length is 14 residues. Germline CDR1 WSHSY, CDR2 SAAADI.

The chain carries TRBV24-1 and TRBJ2-3, with 8 nucleotides matching TRBD1. In germline, CDR1 is KGHDR, CDR2 SFDVKD. The CDR3 is 18 residues long. Trimming at V came to 4 bases and at J to 4 bases, leaving 15 bases not matched to a gene. The CDR3, as DNA: TGTGCCACCAGTGACCCGACAGGGGAGCGGATCTCCCCAGATACGCAGTATTTT. It codes for CATSDPTGERISPDTQYF.

The rearrangement uses TRBV28 and TRBJ1-2; no firm D call. In germline, CDR1 is MDHEN, CDR2 SYDVKM. V was shortened by 2 bases and J by 4 bases, with 8 bases between the two germline ends. The CDR3 length is 13 residues. CDR3 protein: CASSLAAGYGYTF. The CDR3 region has the DNA TGTGCCAGCAGTTTAGCAGCCGGCTATGGCTACACCTTC.

This chain connects TRBV11-2 to TRBJ2-2, with 7 nucleotides matching TRBD1. This CDR3 is built from 14 residues. Per the germline V gene, CDR1 is SGHAT and CDR2 is FQNNGV. Trimming cost V 5 bases and J 4 bases; bases outside gene matches: 4. CDR3: CASSPQGFTGELFF. In DNA form, the CDR3 reads TGTGCCAGCAGCCCACAGGGGTTCACCGGGGAGCTGTTTTTT.

The V call is TRBV12-3 or TRBV12-4, the J call TRBJ2-2; D gene ambiguous. This CDR3 comprises 13 residues. V was cut by 7 bases and J by 0 bases, with 6 bases left in between. Written as DNA, the CDR3 is TGTGCCAGCACCGACTCGAACACCGGGGAGCTGTTTTTT. The encoded protein is CASTDSNTGELFF.

The gene calls are TRBV5-1 and TRBJ2-5; 7 bases fit TRBD1. From germline, CDR1 is SGHRS and CDR2 YFSETQ. This CDR3 region has 13 residues. The trim removed 5 bases at V and 2 bases at J, leaving 3 bases unmatched. This chain's CDR3 is CASRGTEQETQYF. As DNA, the CDR3 is TGCGCCAGCAGGGGGACAGAACAAGAGACCCAGTACTTC.

The J gene is TRBJ1-6, the V gene TRBV7-9; D gene ambiguous. Looked up from germline, CDR1 is SEHNR and CDR2 is FQNEAQ (reference sequence). This CDR3 spans 14 amino acids. V lost 5 bases and J 8 bases, leaving 13 bases between the germline ends. The CDR3 protein is CASSPPPPYSPLHF. The CDR3 DNA reads as TGTGCCAGCAGCCCGCCACCACCATATTCACCCCTCCACTTT. The variable domain in full, with the rest retrieved from reference TRBV7-9 and TRBJ1-6, is DTGVSQNPRHKITKRGQNVTFRCDPISEHNRLYWYRQTLGQGPEFLTYFQNEAQLEKSRLLSDRFSAERPKGSFSTLEIQRTEQGDSAMYLCASSPPPPYSPLHFGNGTRLTVT.

This chain links TRBV7-6 with TRBJ2-1, with unresolved D. The V end was cut by 1 base, the J end by 9 bases, with 13 bases between. The germline gives CDR1 SGHVS, CDR2 FNYEAQ. This CDR3 contains 14 residues. CDR3 DNA: TGTGCCAGCAGCTTAGAAGGTTCGTACGGTGAGCAGTTCTTC. It translates to CASSLEGSYGEQFF.

The chain carries TRBV9 and TRBJ1-3; unclear D gene. Germline CDR1 reads SGDLS; CDR2 reads YYNGEE. V was clipped by 4 bases and J by 4 bases, with 12 bases between them. This CDR3 is 14 amino acids long. CDR3 loop: CASSPSVGGNTIYF. CDR3 sequence (DNA): TGTGCCAGCAGCCCTTCGGTGGGAGGAAACACCATATATTTT.

J is TRBJ2-3 and V is TRBV13; 7 bases are a match to TRBD2. Germline assignment: CDR1 PRHDT and CDR2 FYEKMQ (reference sequence). The CDR3 extends over 14 amino acids. J lost 5 bases, V lost 6 bases, and 8 bases had no gene match. CDR3 nucleotide sequence: TGTGCCAGCAGAAAAAGGGAGGGATTAGATACGCAGTATTTT. Translating gives CASRKREGLDTQYF.

V usage is TRBV3-1 (or the pseudogene TRBV3-2) and J usage is TRBJ1-4; no clear D gene. This CDR3 has 15 amino acids. V lost 2 bases to trimming and J lost 8 bases, with 15 bases between them. Germline CDR1 reads LGHDT; CDR2 reads YNNKEL (reference sequence). For the CDR3, the DNA is TGTGCCAGCAGCCAATCCGGCTTGAGAGGGGAAAAACTGTTTTTT. This sequence encodes CASSQSGLRGEKLFF.

The chain uses TRBV5-8 and TRBJ2-3; D is unresolved. Trimming pared 4 bases from V and 2 bases from J, leaving 8 bases between. The V gene's germline CDR1 is SGHTS and CDR2 YDEGEE. The CDR3 spans 13 residues. CDR3 DNA sequence: TGTGCCAGCAGCCTACTATCCACAGATACGCAGTATTTT. Its protein is CASSLLSTDTQYF.

V usage is TRBV6-6 and J usage is TRBJ1-4; maybe TRBD1 (5 bases). The CDR3 runs to 17 residues. Germline V gene data show CDR1 as MNHNY and CDR2 as SVGAGI (reference sequence). With 5 bases removed from V and 0 bases from J, the gap between germline ends came to 16 bases. In DNA, the CDR3 is TGTGCCAGCAGTCGACCCCGTGGGGGACCAACTAATGAAAAACTGTTTTTT. Translation gives CASSRPRGGPTNEKLFF.

V and J are TRBV5-4 and TRBJ1-1, with D unresolved. The CDR3 covers 14 residues. Germline CDR1 SGHNT, CDR2 YYREEE (reference sequence). Deletions cut 2 bases from V and 3 bases from J, with 11 bases between. Here the CDR3 reads CASSLSNRDTEAFF. The DNA of the CDR3 is TGTGCCAGCAGCTTAAGTAACAGAGACACTGAAGCTTTCTTT.

This chain joins TRBV9 and TRBJ1-2; weak D call: TRBD1 (6 bases). The CDR3 totals 14 residues. Trimming cost V 1 base and J 4 bases, with 11 bases left between them. CDR1 SGDLS and CDR2 YYNGEE come from the germline V gene. The CDR3, as DNA: TGTGCCAGCAGCGTACAGGGGTCTGGCTATGGCTACACCTTC. It yields the protein CASSVQGSGYGYTF.

The rearrangement links TRBV18 to TRBJ2-5, with 15 bases lining up with TRBD2. CDR3 length: 15 amino acids. Germline V CDR1 and CDR2: KGHSH, LQKENI. V was pared by 3 bases and J by 5 bases, with 1 base of the junction left unmatched. The CDR3 loop is CASSPGLAGGETQYF. CDR3 coding DNA: TGTGCCAGCTCACCCGGACTAGCGGGAGGGGAGACCCAGTACTTC.

The rearrangement uses TRBV5-4 and TRBJ2-5; D remains ambiguous. This CDR3 spans 13 amino acids. V was shortened by 2 bases and J by 8 bases, with 13 bases between the two germline ends. Germline-derived CDR1 and CDR2 are SGHNT and YYREEE (reference sequence). CDR3 bases: TGTGCCAGCAGCTTCGACGTCCATGATACCCAGTACTTC. Its protein is CASSFDVHDTQYF. The full variable domain, in which reference TRBV5-4 and TRBJ2-5 provide the parts outside the CDR3, is ETGVTQSPTHLIKTRGQQVTLRCSSQSGHNTVSWYQQALGQGPQFIFQYYREEENGRGNFPPRFSGLQFPNYSSELNVNALELDDSALYLCASSFDVHDTQYFGPGTRLLVL.

The chain carries TRBV14 and TRBJ1-6; D gene unclear. The CDR3 length is 14 residues. Trimming pared 0 bases from V and 11 bases from J, leaving 11 bases between. Germline V CDR1 and CDR2: SGHDN, FVKESK. The CDR3 spells CASSQEGRLAPLHF. The CDR3 DNA follows: TGTGCCAGCAGCCAAGAAGGGAGGTTGGCACCCCTCCACTTT. Based on the CDR3 plus reference TRBV14 and TRBJ1-6, the full variable domain is EAGVTQFPSHSVIEKGQTVTLRCDPISGHDNLYWYRRVMGKEIKFLLHFVKESKQDESGMPNNRFLAERTGGTYSTLKVQPAELEDSGVYFCASSQEGRLAPLHFGNGTRLTVT.

The chain is built from TRBV10-1 and TRBJ2-1; 9 bases align to TRBD2. Trimming took 0 bases from V and 5 from J; bases not matched to a gene: 2. The CDR3 length is 15 residues. In germline, CDR1 is WNHNN, CDR2 SYGVQD (reference sequence). CDR3 DNA: TGCGCCAGCAGTGAGTCGGCTAGCGGGAACAATGAGCAGTTCTTC. Protein: CASSESASGNNEQFF.

The chain carries TRBV7-2 and TRBJ2-2, with a possible D match to TRBD2 (6 bases). The CDR3 loop spans 16 amino acids. The germline V and J ends were trimmed by 2 bases and 4 bases, with 14 bases remaining between them. CDR1 is SGHTA and CDR2 is FQGNSA in the germline V gene. The CDR3 region has the DNA TGTGCCAGCAGCTTAACCCAGGCGGGGTTCACCGGGGAGCTGTTTTTT. Translation gives CASSLTQAGFTGELFF.

The gene calls are TRBV9 and TRBJ1-1; TRBD1 matches 7 bases. The CDR3 has 12 amino acids. J gave up 11 bases and V 0 bases, and 4 bases lay outside the gene matches. Germline assignment: CDR1 SGDLS and CDR2 YYNGEE. CDR3 bases: TGTGCCAGCAGCGTAGAGACAGGGAGTGCTTTCTTT. The encoded protein is CASSVETGSAFF.

This chain joins TRBV28 and TRBJ2-7; no firm D call. The germline CDR1 and CDR2 sequences are MDHEN and SYDVKM. V was trimmed by 8 bases and J by 7 bases, leaving 18 bases between them. The CDR3 is made up of 13 amino acids. This chain's CDR3 is CASSDGPMGEQYF. The CDR3 DNA sequence: TGTGCCAGCTCGGACGGACCCATGGGGGAGCAGTACTTC. The full variable domain, its missing parts supplied by reference TRBV28 and TRBJ2-7, is DVKVTQSSRYLVKRTGEKVFLECVQDMDHENMFWYRQDPGLGLRLIYFSYDVKMKEKGDIPEGYSVSREKKERFSLILESASTNQTSMYLCASSDGPMGEQYFGPGTRLTVT.

The genes are TRBV29-1 and TRBJ1-1; possibly TRBD1 for D (5 bases). Germline CDR1 reads SQVTM; CDR2 reads ANQGSEA. This CDR3 comprises 15 residues. V dropped 1 base and J dropped 2 bases, with 14 bases sitting between them. CDR3 nucleotide sequence: TGCAGCGTTGAAGGACAGAGGGTAAGCAACACTGAAGCTTTCTTT. It specifies CSVEGQRVSNTEAFF.